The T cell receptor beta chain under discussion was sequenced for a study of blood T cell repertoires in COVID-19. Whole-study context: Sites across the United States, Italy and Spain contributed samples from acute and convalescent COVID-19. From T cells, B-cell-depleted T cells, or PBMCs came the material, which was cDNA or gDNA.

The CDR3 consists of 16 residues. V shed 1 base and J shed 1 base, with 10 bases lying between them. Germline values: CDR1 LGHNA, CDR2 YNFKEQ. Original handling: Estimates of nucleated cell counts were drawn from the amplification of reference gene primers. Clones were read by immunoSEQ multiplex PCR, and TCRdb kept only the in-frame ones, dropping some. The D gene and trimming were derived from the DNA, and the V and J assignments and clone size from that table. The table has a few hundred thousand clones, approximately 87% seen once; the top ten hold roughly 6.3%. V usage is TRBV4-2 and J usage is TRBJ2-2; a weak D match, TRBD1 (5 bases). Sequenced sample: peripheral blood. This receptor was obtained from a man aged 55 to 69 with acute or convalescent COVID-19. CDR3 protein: CASSQGLGRNTGELFF. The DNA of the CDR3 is TGTGCCAGCAGCCAAGGTTTGGGGCGGAACACCGGGGAGCTGTTTTTT.